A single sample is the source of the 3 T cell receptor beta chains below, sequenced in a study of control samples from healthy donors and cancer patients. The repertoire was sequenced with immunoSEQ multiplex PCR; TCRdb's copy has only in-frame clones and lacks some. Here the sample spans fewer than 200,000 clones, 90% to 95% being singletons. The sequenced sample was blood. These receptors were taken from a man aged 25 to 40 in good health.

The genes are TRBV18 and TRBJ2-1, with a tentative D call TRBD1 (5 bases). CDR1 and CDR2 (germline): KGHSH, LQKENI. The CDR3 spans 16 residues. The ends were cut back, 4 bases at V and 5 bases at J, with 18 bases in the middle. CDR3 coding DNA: TGTGCCAGCTCACGAGGAGCATCAGACAGAAACAATGAGCAGTTCTTC. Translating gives CASSRGASDRNNEQFF.

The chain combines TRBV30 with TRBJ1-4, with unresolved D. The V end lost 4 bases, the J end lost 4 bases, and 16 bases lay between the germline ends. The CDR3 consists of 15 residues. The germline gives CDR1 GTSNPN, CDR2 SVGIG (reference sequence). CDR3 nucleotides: TGTGCCTGGACCAACCCCCGAGCTTATAATGAAAAACTGTTTTTT. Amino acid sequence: CAWTNPRAYNEKLFF.

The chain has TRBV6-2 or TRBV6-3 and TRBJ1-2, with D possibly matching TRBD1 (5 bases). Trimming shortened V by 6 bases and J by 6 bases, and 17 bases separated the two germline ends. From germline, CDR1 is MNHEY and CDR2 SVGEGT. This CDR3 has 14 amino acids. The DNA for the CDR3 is TGTGCCAGCAGCCGCACAGTAGGGACGGATGGCTACACCTTC. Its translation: CASSRTVGTDGYTF.